This T cell receptor (beta chain) was sequenced for a study of cytomegalovirus exposure and HLA in healthy donors. Whole-study findings and limits: After further analysis at a later stage, 16,951 TCR beta sequences were associated with HLA alleles at 0.05 false discovery rate.

PCR used 60 Vbeta primers and 13 Jbeta primers. TCRdb's table, derived via immunoSEQ multiplex PCR, lists solely in-frame clones and lacks some. The sample holds more than 150,000 clones, roughly four fifths seen once. The CDR3 is 12 amino acids. The germline V gene encodes CDR1 SGHTA and CDR2 FQGNSA. V lost 4 bases to trimming and J lost 7 bases, with 10 bases between them. This clone was observed a handful of times. Its antigen is undetermined. The clonotype was recovered from a young woman in good health and CMV-seropositive. The sample was PBMCs. V and J are TRBV7-2 and TRBJ2-5; D gene ambiguous. The CDR3 DNA sequence: TGTGCCAGCAGCTCCTCCCCCGGGACCCAGTACTTC. Amino acids: CASSSSPGTQYF.